The 12 T cell receptor beta chains in this list originate from one sample, sequenced in a study of blood T cell repertoires in COVID-19. Measured with immunoSEQ multiplex PCR; TCRdb has only the in-frame clones, and not every one. Among 250,000 or so clones listed, just under 85% were seen once. The sample taken for sequencing was peripheral blood. The origin of the receptors is a man aged 50 or older with acute or convalescent COVID-19.

This chain joins TRBV7-6 and TRBJ1-5; 9 bases are a match to TRBD1. Germline V gives CDR1 SGHVS, CDR2 FNYEAQ. The CDR3 extends over 17 amino acids. V shed 4 bases, J shed 6 bases, and the junction held 13 bases outside the gene matches. CDR3 in DNA: TGTGCCAGCAGCTCGAAGGGACAGGGCAGCTGGGGTCAGCCCCAGCATTTT. It specifies CASSSKGQGSWGQPQHF.

The gene calls are TRBV6-5 and TRBJ2-7; 10 nucleotides align to TRBD2. In germline, CDR1 is MNHEY, CDR2 SVGAGI. V lost 5 bases, J lost 4 bases, and 8 bases stayed unmatched. The CDR3 runs to 15 residues. The CDR3 bases are TGTGCCAGCAGTCCTACTAGCGGGGTATCGTACGAGCAGTACTTC. It encodes CASSPTSGVSYEQYF.

This clone was recorded a few times. A junction end diverges from the germline sequence, so it may reflect a read error. CDR3 region: CASSLGGVDQETQYF. In DNA form, the CDR3 reads TGTGCTAGCAGCTTAGGTGGAGTGGACCAAGAGACCCAGTACTTC. The chain carries TRBV7-7 and TRBJ2-5, with D hard to call. Germline lookup yields CDR1 SSHAT and CDR2 FNYEAQ (reference sequence). This CDR3 has 15 residues.

Concerning this clone: The same CDR3 also results from other DNA sequences found in this sample. V is TRBV5-1 and J is TRBJ1-5; 11 bases align to TRBD1. Unmatched junction bases numbered 3, after V lost 3 bases and J lost 4 bases. This CDR3 has 15 amino acids. The V gene's germline CDR1 is SGHRS and CDR2 YFSETQ. DNA for the CDR3: TGCGCCAGCAGCTCGGGACAGGGGGAAAATCAGCCCCAGCATTTT. This codes for CASSSGQGENQPQHF.

In its sample, this clone was seen a few times. The J gene is TRBJ1-5, the V gene TRBV27; D call uncertain. Germline assignment: CDR1 MNHEY and CDR2 SMNVEV (reference sequence). Trimming took off 1 base at V and 6 bases at J, with 10 bases between the two ends. This CDR3 region has 14 residues. CDR3 amino acids: CASSLYGGIQPQHF. DNA for the CDR3: TGTGCCAGCAGTTTATATGGAGGGATTCAGCCCCAGCATTTT.

The chain joins TRBV18 to TRBJ2-2, with 7 bases lining up with TRBD1. This CDR3 is 17 amino acids long. With V trimmed by 4 bases and J by 1 base, 9 bases remained unmatched. Germline V gives CDR1 KGHSH, CDR2 LQKENI. The CDR3 DNA reads TGTGCCAGCTCACGACAACCGGGACAGAAGAACACCGGGGAGCTGTTTTTT. This codes for CASSRQPGQKNTGELFF.

The chain carries TRBV15 and TRBJ2-7; 9 bases align to TRBD1. V lost 3 bases, J lost 5 bases, and 11 bases stayed unmatched. CDR1 is LNHNV, CDR2 YYDKDF, per germline (reference sequence). The CDR3 length is 16 residues. The CDR3 bases are TGTGCCACCAGCAGGTATCCGACAGGGGGTTTAGACGAGCAGTACTTC. Residues: CATSRYPTGGLDEQYF.

The chain combines TRBV5-1 with TRBJ2-4; TRBD1 matches 8 bases. The length of the CDR3 is 17 residues. The J segment lost 7 bases and the V segment lost 0 bases, leaving 12 bases of the junction unmatched. Germline V gene sequence: CDR1 SGHRS, CDR2 YFSETQ. CDR3 in DNA: TGCGCCAGCAGCTTGGATCCGGGACAGGCGTCCGGGAACATTCAGTACTTC. Its translation is CASSLDPGQASGNIQYF. Full variable domain (remainder filled in from reference TRBV5-1 and TRBJ2-4): KAGVTQTPRYLIKTRGQQVTLSCSPISGHRSVSWYQQTPGQGLQFLFEYFSETQRNKGNFPGRFSGRQFSNSRSEMNVSTLELGDSALYLCASSLDPGQASGNIQYFGAGTRLSVL.

This clone was found once. The chain joins TRBV19 to TRBJ2-3, with D possibly TRBD2 on 7 matching bases. The germline V gene has CDR1 LNHDA and CDR2 SQIVND (reference sequence). The V and J ends lost 6 bases and 3 bases respectively, with 13 bases between them. This CDR3 spans 14 amino acids. In DNA form, the CDR3 reads TGTGCCAGTAGGCCCGGGGGGCGGACAGATACGCAGTATTTT. Protein sequence: CASRPGGRTDTQYF.

To note about this clone: Other DNA sequences within the sample encode an identical CDR3. The chain couples TRBV5-4 to TRBJ1-1, with D possibly being TRBD1 (6 bases). CDR3 length equals 13 residues. The V gene's germline CDR1 is SGHNT and CDR2 YYREEE (reference sequence). V was clipped by 4 bases and J by 1 base, with 8 bases between them. CDR3 sequence reads: CASSLDRNTEAFF. CDR3 coding DNA: TGTGCCAGCAGCCTGGACAGGAACACTGAAGCTTTCTTT.

The chain joins TRBV29-1 to TRBJ2-7; 7 positions match TRBD1. The CDR3 is made up of 13 amino acids. In germline, CDR1 is SQVTM, CDR2 ANQGSEA. Trimming cost V 0 bases and J 4 bases; bases outside gene matches: 3. The CDR3 here is CSVEDGTEYEQYF. CDR3 in DNA: TGCAGCGTTGAAGACGGGACAGAGTACGAGCAGTACTTC.

The CDR3 region has the DNA TGTGCCAGCTCACTAACTTGGGAGAGCTCTGGGGCCAACGTCCTGACTTTC. It encodes CASSLTWESSGANVLTF. The rearrangement joins TRBV18 to TRBJ2-6, with D possibly matching TRBD2 (5 bases). The CDR3 has 17 amino acids. V lost 4 bases and J lost 0, with 13 bases in between. Germline CDR1 is KGHSH and CDR2 is LQKENI.